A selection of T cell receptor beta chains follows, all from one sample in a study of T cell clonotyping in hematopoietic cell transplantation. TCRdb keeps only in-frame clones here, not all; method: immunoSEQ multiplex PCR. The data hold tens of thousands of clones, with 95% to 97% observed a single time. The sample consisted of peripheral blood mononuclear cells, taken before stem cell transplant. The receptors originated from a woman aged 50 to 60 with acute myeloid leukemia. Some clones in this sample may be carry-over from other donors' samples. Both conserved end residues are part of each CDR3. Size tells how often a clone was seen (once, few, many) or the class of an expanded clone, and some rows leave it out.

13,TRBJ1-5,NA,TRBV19,CASSIQNNQPQHF
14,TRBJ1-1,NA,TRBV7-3,CASSLAAENTEAFF
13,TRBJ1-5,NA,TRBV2,CASSGTAGQPQHF
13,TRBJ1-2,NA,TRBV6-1,CASSVEGGYGYTF
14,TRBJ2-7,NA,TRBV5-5,CASSLVAGEYEQYF
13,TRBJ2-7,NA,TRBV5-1,CASSLDSRYEQYF
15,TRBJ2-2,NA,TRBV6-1,CASSVIAGNTGELFF
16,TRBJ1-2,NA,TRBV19,CASSTSSGSSNYGYTF
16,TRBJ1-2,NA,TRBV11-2,CASSSGTGSSSYGYTF
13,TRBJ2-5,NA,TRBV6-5,CASRRTRQETQYF
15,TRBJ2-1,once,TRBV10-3,CAISNLAKENNEQFF
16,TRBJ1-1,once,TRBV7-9,CASSPKETPRNTEAFF
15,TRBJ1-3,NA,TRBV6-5,CASSLRDTSGNTIYF
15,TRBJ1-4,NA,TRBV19,CASITGQGSNEKLFF
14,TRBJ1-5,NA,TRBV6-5,CASTDGNRAGPQHF
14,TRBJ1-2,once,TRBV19,CASFGAALNYGYTF
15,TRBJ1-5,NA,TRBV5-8,CASSFLAAYNQPQHF
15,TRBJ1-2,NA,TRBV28,CASSRPPATNYGYTF
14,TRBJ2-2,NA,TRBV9,CASSVGRGTGELFF
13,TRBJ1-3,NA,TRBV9,CASSPARGNTIYF
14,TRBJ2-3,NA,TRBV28,CASTPTRTTDTQYF
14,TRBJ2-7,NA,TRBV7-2,CASSLAGTYYEQYF
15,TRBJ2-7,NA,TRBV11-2,CASSLEGGVAGEQYF
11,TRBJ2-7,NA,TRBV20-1,CSADMAYEQYF
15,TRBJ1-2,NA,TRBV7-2,CASSLETGLDYGYTF
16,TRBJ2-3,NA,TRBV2,CASSEDRAGDTDTQYF
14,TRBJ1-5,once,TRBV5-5,CASSADRGNQPQHF
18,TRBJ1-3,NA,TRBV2,CASTLRTVLTRRGNTIYF
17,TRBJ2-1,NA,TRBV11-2,CASSLVFGGKSYNEQFF
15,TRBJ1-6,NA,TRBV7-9,CASSPGTGRLSPLHF
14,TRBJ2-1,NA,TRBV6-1,CASSPGLVIGEQFF
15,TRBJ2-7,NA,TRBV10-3,CAISEIGQGTYEQYF
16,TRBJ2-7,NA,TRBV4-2,CASSQDEGSPTYEQYF
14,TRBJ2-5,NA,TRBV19,CASSIGGTQETQYF
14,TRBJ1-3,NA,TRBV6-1,CASSERQSGNTIYF
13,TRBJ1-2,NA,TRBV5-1,CASSLVLDYGYTF
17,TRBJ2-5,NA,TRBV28,CASRGIRGTGVGETQYF
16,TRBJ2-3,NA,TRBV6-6,CASRPSGRYRTDTQYF
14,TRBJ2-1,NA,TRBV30,CAWSNGAGSNEQFF
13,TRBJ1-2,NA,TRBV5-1,CASSLGTNYGYTF
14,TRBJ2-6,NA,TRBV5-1,CAGSREAGANVLTF
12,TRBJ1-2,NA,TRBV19,CASSTGQNGYTF
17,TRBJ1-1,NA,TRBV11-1,CASSPRTGWGTYTEAFF
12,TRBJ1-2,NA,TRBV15,CATFRQDYGYTF
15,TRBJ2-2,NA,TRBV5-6,CASTSLDFPTGELFF
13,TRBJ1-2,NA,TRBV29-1,CSVAGGAFSGYTF